This TCR beta chain derives from a study of cytomegalovirus exposure and HLA in healthy donors. The wider study: Drawn from HLA-typed donors, roughly 87 million unique TCRs were held in an early data release. Study-wide findings and caveats: In an earlier analysis, most TCR beta V segments were productive about 87% or about 30% of the time. In most subjects, TCR beta sequences reportedly gave accurate predictions of HLA-A and HLA-B alleles. Sequencing depth across donors, presence/absence analyses assumed, was roughly uniform.

A word on this clone: Its target is unknown.

With V trimmed by 5 bases and J by 0 bases, 6 bases remained unmatched. CDR1 is MNHNY, CDR2 SVGAGI, per germline (reference sequence). The CDR3 sequence is 16 residues long. The primer mix had 60 Vbeta and 13 Jbeta primers. Assay used: immunoSEQ multiplex PCR; TCRdb lists only in-frame clones, some missing. Among approximately 220,000 clones listed, 75% to 90% were seen once. The sequence derives from a boy aged 2 to 10 in good health and CMV-seronegative. V gene TRBV6-6 combines with J gene TRBJ2-7, with TRBD2 identical over 11 bases. The specimen was PBMCs. CDR3 in DNA: TGTGCCAGCAGTGCTATACTAGCGGGGGCCTCCTACGAGCAGTACTTC. Its protein product is CASSAILAGASYEQYF.